These 23 T cell receptor beta chains were sequenced from one sample in a study of blood T cell repertoires in COVID-19 (dated by TCRdb to about 2020). Libraries were built with the immunoSEQ multiplex PCR assay. In its TCRdb copy, this immuneACCESS table keeps in-frame sequences only and misses some clones. Where compared with another copy, unresolved V genes explain less than half of these, and the others have no known cause. The sample includes 300,000 to 350,000 clones, with about 86% observed a single time. The ten most abundant clones make up 3.5% to 4.5% of the sample. Sequenced input: PBMCs or T cells enriched from blood (not recorded which). All receptors derive from a woman aged 35 to 49 with acute COVID-19.

The chain carries TRBV5-1 and TRBJ2-1; no definite D call. Trimming left V 0 bases short and J 7 bases short, with 11 bases between. CDR3 length equals 14 residues. Germline lookup yields CDR1 SGHRS and CDR2 YFSETQ. CDR3 sequence reads: CASSLEEVVNEQFF. The CDR3 coding sequence is TGCGCCAGCAGCTTGGAAGAGGTAGTTAATGAGCAGTTCTTC.

This clone was counted a few times. This chain connects TRBV5-4 to TRBJ1-4; 11 bases are shared with TRBD1. The CDR3 is made up of 15 amino acids. Germline CDR1 and CDR2: SGHNT and YYREEE (reference sequence). J was trimmed by 6 bases and V by 0 bases; bases with no gene match: 1. CDR3 bases: TGTGCCAGCAGCTTGGGGACAGGGGGCTATGAAAAACTGTTTTTT. Protein sequence: CASSLGTGGYEKLFF.

This clone was seen only a few times. The chain links TRBV5-6 to TRBJ2-7, with TRBD2 as a possible D gene (5 bases). The germline V gene encodes CDR1 SGHDT and CDR2 YYEEEE. This CDR3 is 12 amino acids long. V was cut by 4 bases and J by 6 bases, with 11 bases left in between. The CDR3: CASSPPAGEQYF. In nucleotides, the CDR3 is TGTGCCAGCAGCCCCCCCGCGGGCGAGCAGTACTTC.

V usage is TRBV2 and J usage is TRBJ1-3, with 8 bases lining up with TRBD1. The junction had 2 bases not matched to a gene; V was cut back by 4 bases and J by 0 bases. Germline V lookup: CDR1 SNHLY, CDR2 FYNNEI. There are 15 residues in the CDR3. The CDR3 DNA reads as TGTGCCAGCAGTGGTGACAGGGGCTCTGGAAACACCATATATTTT. Amino acids: CASSGDRGSGNTIYF. The full variable domain, its missing parts supplied by reference TRBV2 and TRBJ1-3, is EPEVTQTPSHQVTQMGQEVILRCVPISNHLYFYWYRQILGQKVEFLVSFYNNEISEKSEIFDDQFSVERPDGSNFTLKIRSTKLEDSAMYFCASSGDRGSGNTIYFGEGSWLTVV.

The chain couples TRBV19 to TRBJ2-3, with 11 nucleotides matching TRBD2. The CDR3 length is 14 residues. The germline gives CDR1 LNHDA, CDR2 SQIVND (reference sequence). After removal of 9 bases from V and 4 bases from J, the junction contained 6 bases not matched to a gene. CDR3: CASRSGGGADTQYF. The CDR3 nucleotides are TGTGCCAGCCGTAGCGGGGGGGGCGCAGATACGCAGTATTTT.

The rearrangement joins TRBV12-3 or TRBV12-4 to TRBJ1-2, with a weak D call TRBD1 (5 bases). The CDR3 runs to 12 residues. V was pared by 6 bases and J by 6 bases, with 11 bases between. As DNA, the CDR3 is TGTGCCAGCAGCATAACGACAGATGGCTACACCTTC. Encoded protein: CASSITTDGYTF.

The J gene is TRBJ1-4, the V gene TRBV6-5; 7 bases are a match to TRBD1. Trimming took 4 bases from V and 0 from J; bases not matched to a gene: 5. CDR1 is MNHEY, CDR2 SVGAGI, per germline. The CDR3 contains 16 residues. CDR3 amino acids: CASSLTGTATNEKLFF. Written as DNA, the CDR3 is TGTGCCAGCAGTTTGACAGGGACAGCAACTAATGAAAAACTGTTTTTT.

This chain connects TRBV2 to TRBJ2-7, with 9 bases aligning to TRBD2. Trimming removed 5 bases from V and 2 bases from J; junction bases left unmatched: 13. Germline V gene sequence: CDR1 SNHLY, CDR2 FYNNEI. The CDR3 is made up of 17 amino acids. The DNA for the CDR3 is TGTGCCAGCAGTTTAACACTCCCGACTAGCGGCACCTACGAGCAGTACTTC. Translated: CASSLTLPTSGTYEQYF.

This chain joins TRBV7-9 and TRBJ2-3; possibly TRBD2 for D (7 bases). CDR1 is SEHNR, CDR2 FQNEAQ, per germline (reference sequence). V was shortened by 1 base and J by 1 base, with 12 bases between the two germline ends. The CDR3 runs 16 residues. The CDR3 region is CASSLVGGGGTDTQYF. CDR3 DNA sequence: TGTGCCAGCAGCTTAGTTGGGGGGGGCGGCACAGATACGCAGTATTTT.

V usage is TRBV29-1 and J usage is TRBJ2-4; the D gene is possibly TRBD1 (6 bases). The CDR3 totals 14 residues. The V gene lost 4 bases and the J gene lost 1 base, with 11 bases spanning the gap. Germline loops: CDR1 SQVTM, CDR2 ANQGSEA. This chain's CDR3 is CSVGTAVAKNIQYF. The CDR3 DNA sequence: TGCAGCGTTGGGACAGCTGTGGCCAAAAACATTCAGTACTTC.

This chain connects TRBV7-6 to TRBJ2-4, with 7 bases that match TRBD2. The V segment lost 1 base and the J segment 9 bases; nucleotides outside the gene matches: 6. This CDR3 spans 14 amino acids. Germline V lookup: CDR1 SGHVS, CDR2 FNYEAQ. CDR3 sequence: CASSLDYGGSIQYF. The CDR3, as DNA: TGTGCCAGCAGCTTAGATTACGGGGGGAGCATTCAGTACTTC.

The V and J genes are TRBV28 and TRBJ1-5, with unresolved D. This CDR3 comprises 14 residues. The germline CDR1 and CDR2 sequences are MDHEN and SYDVKM. Trimming took 7 bases from V and 1 from J, leaving 11 bases between them. The CDR3 sequence is CASNLQLSNQPQHF. The CDR3 coding sequence is TGTGCCAGCAACCTACAACTAAGCAATCAGCCCCAGCATTTT. The full variable domain, in which reference TRBV28 and TRBJ1-5 provide the parts outside the CDR3, is DVKVTQSSRYLVKRTGEKVFLECVQDMDHENMFWYRQDPGLGLRLIYFSYDVKMKEKGDIPEGYSVSREKKERFSLILESASTNQTSMYLCASNLQLSNQPQHFGDGTRLSIL.

The table lists this clone with a count of one. The genes are TRBV12-3 or TRBV12-4 and TRBJ2-2; D perhaps matches TRBD2 (5 bases). The CDR3 loop spans 13 amino acids. Trimming stripped 7 bases from V and 6 bases from J, with 12 bases between. CDR3 nucleotide sequence: TGTGCCAGCACCTTGAGGGTGTCCGGGGAGCTGTTTTTT. Its protein product is CASTLRVSGELFF.

The V gene is TRBV7-8, the J gene TRBJ1-2; 8 bases are a match to TRBD1. The CDR3 spans 17 residues. Germline V gene data show CDR1 as SGHVS and CDR2 as FQNEAQ. V lost 5 bases and J lost 6; bases outside the gene matches: 17. CDR3 amino acids: CASSHGQGTLTSNGYTF. The DNA for the CDR3 is TGTGCCAGCAGCCACGGACAGGGTACCCTCACTTCGAATGGCTACACCTTC. Full variable domain (remainder filled in from reference TRBV7-8 and TRBJ1-2): GAGVSQSPRYKVAKRGQDVALRCDPISGHVSLFWYQQALGQGPEFLTYFQNEAQLDKSGLPSDRFFAERPEGSVSTLKIQRTQQEDSAVYLCASSHGQGTLTSNGYTFGSGTRLTVV.

The genes are TRBV7-2 and TRBJ2-2; 7 bases map to TRBD1. V lost 1 base to trimming and J lost 7 bases; unmatched junction nucleotides: 6. The length of the CDR3 is 15 residues. Looked up from germline, CDR1 is SGHTA and CDR2 is FQGNSA. CDR3 region: CASSLGGQAGGELFF. In DNA, the CDR3 is TGTGCCAGCAGCTTAGGAGGACAGGCGGGCGGGGAGCTGTTTTTT.

V gene TRBV5-8 combines with J gene TRBJ1-3, with 8 bases fitting TRBD1. With 3 bases clipped from V and 1 base from J, the junction kept 6 bases outside the gene matches. The germline gives CDR1 SGHTS, CDR2 YDEGEE. The CDR3 loop spans 16 amino acids. This CDR3 reads CASSSGDRTSGNTIYF. The CDR3 nucleotides read TGTGCCAGCAGCTCTGGGGACAGGACATCTGGAAACACCATATATTTT.

CDR3: CASSQATGNGYTF. CDR3 nucleotide sequence: TGTGCCAGCAGCCAAGCGACAGGGAATGGCTACACCTTC. The rearrangement links TRBV5-5 to TRBJ1-2, with 7 bases fitting TRBD1. The ends lost 4 bases at V and 6 bases at J; junction bases unmatched: 6. The CDR3 runs to 13 residues. The germline V gene has CDR1 SGHKS and CDR2 YYEKEE (reference sequence).

The DNA for the CDR3 is TGTGCCACCAGCAGAGGAGGGTCCGGGACAGTCCAATCGAGGACCCAGCATTTT. Protein: CATSRGGSGTVQSRTQHF. V and J are TRBV15 and TRBJ1-5; 7 bases are shared with TRBD1. The CDR3 extends over 18 amino acids. V was pared by 1 base and J by 11 bases, with 20 bases of the junction left unmatched. Per germline, CDR1 LNHNV and CDR2 YYDKDF (reference sequence).

The rearrangement joins TRBV7-2 to TRBJ1-1; TRBD1 might be the D (6 bases). Germline CDR1 and CDR2: SGHTA and FQGNSA. The CDR3 runs to 12 residues. Trimming took 1 base from V and 6 from J, leaving 6 bases between them. Written as DNA, the CDR3 is TGTGCCAGCAGCTTAGGGGGGCCTGAAGCTTTCTTT. Translating gives CASSLGGPEAFF.

Notes on this clone: One junction end disagrees with the germline gene, perhaps due to a read error. This chain uses TRBV10-3 with TRBJ1-2, with D possibly matching TRBD1 (6 bases). CDR3 length equals 14 residues. Germline V gene data show CDR1 as ENHRY and CDR2 as SYGVKD. This CDR3 is CAISLPGAKYGYTF. The CDR3 DNA reads as TGTGCCATCTCCCTCCCAGGGGCTAAGTATGGCTACACCTTC.

CDR3 protein: CASSLREAVLYNEQFF. Here the CDR3 DNA reads TGTGCCAGCAGCTTAAGGGAGGCCGTACTTTACAATGAGCAGTTCTTC. V usage is TRBV5-4 and J usage is TRBJ2-1; perhaps TRBD2 as D (6 bases). The CDR3 length is 16 residues. Germline V lookup: CDR1 SGHNT, CDR2 YYREEE (reference sequence). V lost 2 bases to trimming and J lost 4 bases, with 16 bases between them.

The V gene is TRBV18, the J gene TRBJ1-1, with TRBD1 as a possible D gene (6 bases). The V and J ends lost 0 bases and 1 base respectively, with 12 bases between them. This CDR3 is 16 amino acids long. Germline-derived CDR1 and CDR2 are KGHSH and LQKENI. The CDR3 spells CASSPPSGGQNTEAFF. As DNA, the CDR3 is TGTGCCAGCTCACCACCGTCGGGGGGCCAGAACACTGAAGCTTTCTTT.

V usage is TRBV6-1 and J usage is TRBJ1-5, with D hard to call. The germline CDR1 and CDR2 sequences are MNHNS and SASEGT. The CDR3 totals 13 residues. Between the trimmed V and J ends, which lost 1 base and 5 bases, there was a span of 6 bases. CDR3 residues: CASSEGGYQPQHF. The DNA of the CDR3 is TGTGCCAGCAGTGAAGGCGGATATCAGCCCCAGCATTTT.